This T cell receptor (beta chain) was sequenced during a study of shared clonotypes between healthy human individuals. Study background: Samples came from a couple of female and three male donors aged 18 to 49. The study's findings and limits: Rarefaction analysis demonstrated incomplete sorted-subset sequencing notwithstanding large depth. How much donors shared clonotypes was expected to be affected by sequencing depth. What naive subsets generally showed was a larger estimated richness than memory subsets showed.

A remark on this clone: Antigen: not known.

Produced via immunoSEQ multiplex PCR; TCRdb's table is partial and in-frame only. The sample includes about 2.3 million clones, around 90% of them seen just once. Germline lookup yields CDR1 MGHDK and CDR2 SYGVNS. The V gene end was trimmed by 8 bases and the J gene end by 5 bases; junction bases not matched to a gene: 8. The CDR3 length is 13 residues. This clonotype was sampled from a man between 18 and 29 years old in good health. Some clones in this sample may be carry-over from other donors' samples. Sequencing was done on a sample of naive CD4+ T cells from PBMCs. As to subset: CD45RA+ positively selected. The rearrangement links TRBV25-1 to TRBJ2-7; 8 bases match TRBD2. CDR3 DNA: TGTGCCAGCGCAGTCGGGGGGGCGGACGAGCAGTACTTC. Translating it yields CASAVGGADEQYF.